Shown below are 10 T cell receptor beta chains from a single sample sequenced in a study of Graves' ophthalmopathy and Graves' hyperthyroidism. Amplified material comprised TCR beta CDR3 regions derived from RNA transcripts. HTBI primers primed a first-round RT-PCR, and a second-round multiplex PCR followed. Using its own MiXCR run on the multiplex PCR reads, TCRdb lists one record per CDR3 protein. The table has hundreds of thousands of distinct CDR3 sequences, approximately 40% seen once. Sequences were obtained from peripheral blood. Source of these receptors: an adult man with Graves' ophthalmopathy.

This clonotype was counted between two and nine times. V gene TRBV7-2 combines with J gene TRBJ2-7; tentative D call: TRBD1 (5 bases). Germline V gives CDR1 SGHTA, CDR2 FQGNSA. V lost 1 base, J lost 0 bases, and 16 bases lay in between. The CDR3 contains 17 residues. The CDR3 DNA reads TGTGCCAGCAGCTTAGGGTGGGGCAGGGATAACTCCTACGAGCAGTACTTC. Protein: CASSLGWGRDNSYEQYF.

This clonotype came up many times. The V and J genes are TRBV7-8 and TRBJ1-6, with 12 bases aligning to TRBD1. Trimming removed 3 bases from V and 8 bases from J; junction bases left unmatched: 14. This CDR3 is built from 19 residues. The germline CDR1 and CDR2 sequences are SGHVS and FQNEAQ. CDR3: CASSLGGTGGYYLHSPLHF. CDR3 coding DNA: TGTGCCAGCAGCTTGGGCGGGACAGGGGGCTATTATTTGCATTCACCCCTCCACTTT. Variable domain in full (rest from reference TRBV7-8 and TRBJ1-6): GAGVSQSPRYKVAKRGQDVALRCDPISGHVSLFWYQQALGQGPEFLTYFQNEAQLDKSGLPSDRFFAERPEGSVSTLKIQRTQQEDSAVYLCASSLGGTGGYYLHSPLHFGNGTRLTVT.

Note on this clonotype: This may be a read error: a much more frequent sequence differs by one nucleotide. The rearrangement links TRBV11-1 to TRBJ2-2; weak D call: TRBD2 (5 bases). This CDR3 has 13 residues. From germline, CDR1 is SGHAT and CDR2 FQDESV (reference sequence). This CDR3 is CASSLVSTGELVF. CDR3 in DNA: TGTGCCAGCAGCTTAGTCAGCACCGGGGAGCTGGTTTTT.

The V gene is TRBV2, the J gene TRBJ1-3; D unresolved. Germline CDR1 is SNHLY and CDR2 is FYNNEI. The CDR3 runs to 16 residues. Trimming cost V 4 bases and J 4 bases, with 17 bases left between them. CDR3 bases: TGTGCCAGCAGTGCTCCTTTGAGAGGCCGGGGAAACACCATATATTTT. Translating gives CASSAPLRGRGNTIYF.

Notes on this clonotype: Since a much larger clone is just one base distant, this may be a read error. This sequence joins TRBV7-9 and TRBJ2-5; D may be TRBD1 or TRBD2 (5 bases each). The CDR3 length is 14 residues. The germline V and J ends were trimmed by 0 bases and 2 bases, with 7 bases remaining between them. Germline CDR1 is SEHNR and CDR2 is FQNEAQ (reference sequence). In DNA form, the CDR3 reads TGTGCCAGCAGCTTAGCATGGGGGCAAGAGACCCAGTACTTC. Encoded protein: CASSLAWGQETQYF. Drawing the rest from reference TRBV7-9 and TRBJ2-5, the complete variable domain is DTGVSQNPRHKITKRGQNVTFRCDPISEHNRLYWYRQTLGQGPEFLTYFQNEAQLEKSRLLSDRFSAERPKGSFSTLEIQRTEQGDSAMYLCASSLAWGQETQYFGPGTRLLVL.

The chain combines TRBV2 with TRBJ1-4, with D tentatively TRBD1 (5 bases). Trimming took off 5 bases at V and 7 bases at J, with 14 bases between the two ends. CDR1 is SNHLY and CDR2 is FYNNEI in the germline V gene. This CDR3 spans 14 amino acids. CDR3 nucleotide sequence: TGTGCCAGCAGTTTGAAACAGGCGGGTGAAAAACTGTTTTTT. Translation gives CASSLKQAGEKLFF.

Note on this clonotype: Germline and junction disagree at one end, which may indicate a read error. The chain carries TRBV10-3 and TRBJ1-4, with D perhaps TRBD1 (5 bases). Germline V gene data show CDR1 as ENHRY and CDR2 as SYGVKD. CDR3 length: 20 residues. CDR3 sequence reads: CASSYGGAAPVDATNEKLFF. The CDR3 bases are TGTGCCAGCAGTTACGGCGGGGCCGCTCCCGTCGATGCAACTAATGAAAAACTGTTTTTT.

Many counts were recorded for this clonotype. The chain has TRBV29-1 and TRBJ2-7; 9 bases line up with TRBD1. The CDR3 has 14 amino acids. After removal of 7 bases from V and 0 bases from J, the junction contained 7 bases not matched to a gene. Germline CDR1 and CDR2: SQVTM and ANQGSEA. CDR3 coding DNA: TGCAGCGCTGTGACAGGGGGGGCCTCCTACGAGCAGTACTTC. This gives the protein CSAVTGGASYEQYF.

With regard to this clonotype: The CDR3 carries no conserved terminal phenylalanine or tryptophan, so it likely arises from a read error. No DNA is shown, since the ends of the CDR3 on it are uncertain; the CDR3 is the one TCRdb lists. The chain uses TRBV7-3 and TRBJ2-5; TRBD1, the table's D call, was not compared with the DNA. The CDR3 extends over 12 residues, inclusive of both ends. The germline V gene has CDR1 SGHTA and CDR2 FQGTGA. The CDR3 sequence: CASSLTRQGANT.

This clonotype was seen only a few times. The chain carries TRBV20-1 and TRBJ2-5; TRBD1 is a possible D gene (6 bases). Per the germline V gene, CDR1 is DFQATT and CDR2 is SNEGSKA (reference sequence). This CDR3 is 14 amino acids long. V was shortened by 6 bases and J by 2 bases, with 16 bases between the two germline ends. This chain's CDR3 is CSADLDSRQETQYF. In nucleotides, the CDR3 is TGCAGTGCCGATCTGGACAGCAGACAAGAGACCCAGTACTTC.